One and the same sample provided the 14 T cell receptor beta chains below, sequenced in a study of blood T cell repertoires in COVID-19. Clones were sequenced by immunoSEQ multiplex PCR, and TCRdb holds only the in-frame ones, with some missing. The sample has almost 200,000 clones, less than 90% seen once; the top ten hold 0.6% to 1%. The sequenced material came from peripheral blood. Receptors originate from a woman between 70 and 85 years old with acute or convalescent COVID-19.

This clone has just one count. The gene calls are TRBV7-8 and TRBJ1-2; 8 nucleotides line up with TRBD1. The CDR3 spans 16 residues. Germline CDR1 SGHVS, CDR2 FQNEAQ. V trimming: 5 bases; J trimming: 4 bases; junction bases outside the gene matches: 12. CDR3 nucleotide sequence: TGTGCCAGCAGCAAGGAGGACAGGGCCGTAACCTATGGCTACACCTTC. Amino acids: CASSKEDRAVTYGYTF.

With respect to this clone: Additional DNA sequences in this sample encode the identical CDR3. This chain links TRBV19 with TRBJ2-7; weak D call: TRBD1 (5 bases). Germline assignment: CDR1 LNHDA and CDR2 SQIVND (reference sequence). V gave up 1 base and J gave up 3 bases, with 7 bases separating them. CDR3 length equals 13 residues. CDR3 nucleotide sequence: TGTGCCAGTAGTATAGCCAGGGACTACGAGCAGTACTTC. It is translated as CASSIARDYEQYF.

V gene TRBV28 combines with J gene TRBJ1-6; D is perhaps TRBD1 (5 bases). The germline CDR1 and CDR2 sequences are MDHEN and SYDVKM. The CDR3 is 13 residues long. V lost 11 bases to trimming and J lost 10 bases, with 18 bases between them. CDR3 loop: CAWGVRAGSPLHF. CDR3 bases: TGTGCCTGGGGCGTTCGGGCTGGGTCACCCCTCCACTTT.

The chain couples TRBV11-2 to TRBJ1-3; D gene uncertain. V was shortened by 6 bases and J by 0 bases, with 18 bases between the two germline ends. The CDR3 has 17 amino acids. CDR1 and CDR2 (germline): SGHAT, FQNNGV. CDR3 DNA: TGTGCCAGCAGATGGAGCGGCCAACGCAGCTCTGGAAACACCATATATTTT. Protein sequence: CASRWSGQRSSGNTIYF.

This CDR3 reads CASSLIAPSYNEQFF. In nucleotides, the CDR3 is TGTGCCAGCAGCTTAATAGCCCCCTCCTACAATGAGCAGTTCTTC. The chain employs TRBV7-3 and TRBJ2-1; no firm D call. The CDR3 extends over 15 amino acids. Between the trimmed V and J ends, which lost 1 base and 0 bases, there was a span of 7 bases. Germline values: CDR1 SGHTA, CDR2 FQGTGA.

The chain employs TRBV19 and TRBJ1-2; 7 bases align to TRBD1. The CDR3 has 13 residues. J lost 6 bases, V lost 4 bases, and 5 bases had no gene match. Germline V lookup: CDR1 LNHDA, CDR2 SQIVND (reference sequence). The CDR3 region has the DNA TGTGCCAGTAGTACGACAGGGCAGGATGGCTACACCTTC. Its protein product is CASSTTGQDGYTF.

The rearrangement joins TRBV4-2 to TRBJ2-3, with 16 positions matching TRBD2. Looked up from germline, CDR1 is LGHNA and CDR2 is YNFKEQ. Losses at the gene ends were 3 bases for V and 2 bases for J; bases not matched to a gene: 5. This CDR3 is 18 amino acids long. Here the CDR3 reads CASSQGLAGGLITDTQYF. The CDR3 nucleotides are TGTGCCAGCAGCCAGGGACTAGCGGGGGGGCTTATCACAGATACGCAGTATTTT.

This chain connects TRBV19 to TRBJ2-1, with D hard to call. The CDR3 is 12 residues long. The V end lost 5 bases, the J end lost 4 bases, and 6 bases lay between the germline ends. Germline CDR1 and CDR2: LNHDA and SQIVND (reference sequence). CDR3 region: CASSVRYNEQFF. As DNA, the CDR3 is TGTGCCAGTAGTGTTAGATACAATGAGCAGTTCTTC.

The CDR3: CASSYSKGKEQPQHF. The CDR3 DNA follows: TGTGCCAGCAGTTACTCCAAGGGGAAGGAGCAGCCCCAGCATTTT. The V call is TRBV6-5, the J call TRBJ1-5, with D perhaps matching TRBD1 (5 bases). Germline V gene lookup returns CDR1 MNHEY and CDR2 SVGAGI. The V end was cut by 0 bases, the J end by 7 bases, with 13 bases between. This CDR3 is built from 15 residues.

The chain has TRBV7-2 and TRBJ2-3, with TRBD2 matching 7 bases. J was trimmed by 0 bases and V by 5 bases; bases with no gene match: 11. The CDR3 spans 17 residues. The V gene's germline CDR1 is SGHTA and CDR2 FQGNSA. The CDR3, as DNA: TGTGCCAGCAGCCTCCTGTCCAGCGGGACTAGCACAGATACGCAGTATTTT. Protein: CASSLLSSGTSTDTQYF.

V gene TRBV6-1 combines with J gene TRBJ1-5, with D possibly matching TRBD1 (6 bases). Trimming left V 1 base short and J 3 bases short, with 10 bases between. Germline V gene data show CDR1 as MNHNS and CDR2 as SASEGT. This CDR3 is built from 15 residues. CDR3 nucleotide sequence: TGTGCCAGCAGTGAAGGACAGGCAATCAATCAGCCCCAGCATTTT. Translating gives CASSEGQAINQPQHF.

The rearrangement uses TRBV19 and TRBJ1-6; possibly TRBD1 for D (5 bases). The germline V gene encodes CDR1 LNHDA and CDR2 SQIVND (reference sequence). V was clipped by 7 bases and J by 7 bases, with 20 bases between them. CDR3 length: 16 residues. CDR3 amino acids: CASTPRVGRVNSPLHF. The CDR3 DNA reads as TGTGCCAGTACCCCCCGTGTAGGCAGGGTGAATTCACCCCTCCACTTT.

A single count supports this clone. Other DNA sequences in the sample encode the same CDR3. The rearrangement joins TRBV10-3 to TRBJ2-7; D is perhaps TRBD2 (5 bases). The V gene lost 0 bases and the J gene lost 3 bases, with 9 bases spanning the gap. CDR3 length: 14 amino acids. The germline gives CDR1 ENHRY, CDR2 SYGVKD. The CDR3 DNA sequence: TGTGCCATCAGTGAGTCAGGGAGAGGCTACGAGCAGTACTTC. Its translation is CAISESGRGYEQYF.

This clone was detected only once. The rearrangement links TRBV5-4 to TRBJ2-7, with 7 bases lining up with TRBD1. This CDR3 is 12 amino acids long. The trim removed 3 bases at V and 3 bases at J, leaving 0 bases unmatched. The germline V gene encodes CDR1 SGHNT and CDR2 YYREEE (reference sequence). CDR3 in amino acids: CASSWDSYEQYF. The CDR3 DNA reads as TGTGCCAGCAGCTGGGACAGCTACGAGCAGTACTTC.